This T cell receptor delta chain originates from a study of gammadelta T cells in human blood (dated by TCRdb to about 2020). The receptor library was made with RT-PCR. Sequenced on an Illumina MiSeq. TCRdb called clones anew from the public reads via CATT; matching DNA rows were later pooled. This sample holds about 1,900 delta-chain clones; around 2.8% were observed only once. More than 20% of the sample goes to the ten largest clones. The junction carries 6 bases between V and J, which are trimmed by 0 bases and 2 bases respectively. Reading from cysteine to phenylalanine, the CDR3 counts 13 amino acids. Only CDR3 DNA is held: 39 bases, read in frame from base 1. Looking up the germline V gene yields CDR1 GEAIGNYY and CDR2 EKD. This clone counts as hyperexpanded (1% or more). Its recognized antigen is unknown. Per-base quality was not reported, and no clone a single base away is much larger than it. The sample holds other DNA sequences that translate to the same CDR3.

General study outcomes and caveats: In the study, polyclonal expansion of innate gamma-delta T cells immediately after birth was reported to appear to be driven by microbial exposure.

The V gene is TRDV2 and the J gene is TRDJ1, and perhaps TRDD3 as D gene, on 6 matching bases. Sample: Vgamma9Vdelta2 gamma-delta T cells from fetal blood. The clonotype originates from a human fetus. The CDR3 loop reads CACDTWGTDKLIF. The base sequence is TGTGCCTGTGACACCTGGGGGACCGATAAACTCATCTTT.